This entry lists 16 T cell receptor beta chains sequenced from one sample in a study of shared clonotypes between healthy human individuals (dated by TCRdb to the early 2020s). For the CD8 naive samples, CD45RO-negative cells were positively selected for CCR7, yielding a CD45RA+CCR7+ population from which TemRA cells were excluded. Receptors were amplified or captured by the immunoSEQ multiplex PCR assay. This is the immuneACCESS table as TCRdb keeps it, with only in-frame sequences that have V and J called. A part of the clones is gone; compared with another copy, unresolved V genes explain less than half, and the rest is unexplained. This sample lists about 2.1 million clones; 93% were detected once. The top ten clonotypes cover roughly 1.7% of the sample. Material: naive CD8+ T cells from PBMCs. The cell subset or site label, as the study defines it: CD45RA+CCR7+. The receptor source for this set is a man in his late teens or twenties in good health. Some clones in this sample may be carry-over from other donors' samples.

V usage is TRBV9 and J usage is TRBJ2-7; TRBD1 is a possible D gene (5 bases). CDR1 SGDLS and CDR2 YYNGEE come from the germline V gene. The V end was cut by 7 bases, the J end by 6 bases, with 8 bases between. The CDR3 has 10 residues. Here the CDR3 DNA reads TGTGCCAGCGGGGCTCGCGAGCAGTACTTC. Translated: CASGAREQYF.

This clone was detected only once. The gene calls are TRBV27 and TRBJ2-7, with a tentative D call TRBD1 (5 bases). Germline CDR1 is MNHEY and CDR2 is SMNVEV (reference sequence). Trimming took 5 bases from V and 6 from J, leaving 14 bases between them. CDR3 length: 13 amino acids. CDR3 nucleotide sequence: TGTGCCAGCAGTCCTGTTGGGGCGTTCGAGCAGTACTTC. It specifies CASSPVGAFEQYF.

This chain links TRBV27 with TRBJ2-6; possibly TRBD1 for D (6 bases). Germline V lookup: CDR1 MNHEY, CDR2 SMNVEV (reference sequence). The CDR3 is made up of 18 amino acids. Deletions cut 0 bases from V and 4 bases from J, with 16 bases between. The CDR3 DNA is TGTGCCAGCAGTTTATCGGGTGGCACAGGGTTGGGGGCCAACGTCCTGACTTTC. This translates into CASSLSGGTGLGANVLTF.

This chain joins TRBV27 and TRBJ1-5; the D is unclear. The V end was cut by 3 bases, the J end by 4 bases, with 7 bases between. CDR3 length equals 13 residues. Germline lookup yields CDR1 MNHEY and CDR2 SMNVEV (reference sequence). In DNA, the CDR3 is TGTGCCAGCAGTTTTGGCAGAAATCAGCCCCAGCATTTT. Translation: CASSFGRNQPQHF.

Note on this clone: The same CDR3 can be traced to other DNA sequences in this sample. This chain uses TRBV29-1 with TRBJ2-7; D perhaps matches TRBD2 (5 bases). Per germline, CDR1 SQVTM and CDR2 ANQGSEA. This CDR3 is built from 13 residues. Trimming shortened V by 4 bases and J by 3 bases, and 13 bases separated the two germline ends. The CDR3 DNA is TGCAGCGTTGGGACCGGACTCATCTACGAGCAGTACTTC. This sequence encodes CSVGTGLIYEQYF.

Concerning this clone itself: This sample also contains other DNA sequences that code for the same CDR3. V usage is TRBV19 and J usage is TRBJ2-3, with 7 positions matching TRBD2. Per the germline V gene, CDR1 is LNHDA and CDR2 is SQIVND (reference sequence). CDR3 size: 14 residues. Trimming at V came to 3 bases and at J to 3 bases, leaving 3 bases not matched to a gene. The CDR3, as DNA: TGTGCCAGTAGTATTGGGGGGGTTACAGATACGCAGTATTTT. Encoded protein: CASSIGGVTDTQYF.

The chain couples TRBV7-9 to TRBJ1-1; the match to TRBD1 covers 7 bases. Germline assignment: CDR1 SEHNR and CDR2 FQNEAQ (reference sequence). This CDR3 contains 16 residues. The junction had 11 bases not matched to a gene; V was cut back by 3 bases and J by 4 bases. The CDR3 here is CASSFTTGNRITEAFF. The CDR3 DNA sequence: TGTGCCAGCAGCTTCACGACAGGGAATCGGATCACTGAAGCTTTCTTT. The variable domain in full, with the rest retrieved from reference TRBV7-9 and TRBJ1-1, is DTGVSQNPRHKITKRGQNVTFRCDPISEHNRLYWYRQTLGQGPEFLTYFQNEAQLEKSRLLSDRFSAERPKGSFSTLEIQRTEQGDSAMYLCASSFTTGNRITEAFFGQGTRLTVV.

This rearrangement joins TRBV29-1 to TRBJ2-7, with TRBD2 as a possible D gene (6 bases). Looked up from germline, CDR1 is SQVTM and CDR2 is ANQGSEA. The CDR3 has 13 amino acids. V was shortened by 4 bases and J by 0 bases, with 10 bases between the two germline ends. The CDR3 sequence is CSVVTRDSYEQYF. CDR3 bases: TGCAGCGTTGTTACGCGGGACTCCTACGAGCAGTACTTC.

This sequence joins TRBV28 and TRBJ2-7, with D possibly being TRBD1 or TRBD2 (5 bases each). This CDR3 comprises 12 residues. Germline CDR1 reads MDHEN; CDR2 reads SYDVKM. V lost 4 bases to trimming and J lost 3 bases, with 7 bases between them. Here the CDR3 DNA reads TGTGCCAGCAGTTATGGGGGCTACGAGCAGTACTTC. Its translation: CASSYGGYEQYF.

The gene calls are TRBV7-8 and TRBJ2-5; D is uncertain. The CDR3 is 15 residues long. The germline gives CDR1 SGHVS, CDR2 FQNEAQ. V lost 2 bases and J 3 bases, leaving 13 bases between the germline ends. CDR3 coding DNA: TGTGCCAGCAGCTTATATGGGGTGAGAGAAGAGACCCAGTACTTC. Its protein product is CASSLYGVREETQYF. Supplemented by reference TRBV7-8 and TRBJ2-5, the full variable domain reads GAGVSQSPRYKVAKRGQDVALRCDPISGHVSLFWYQQALGQGPEFLTYFQNEAQLDKSGLPSDRFFAERPEGSVSTLKIQRTQQEDSAVYLCASSLYGVREETQYFGPGTRLLVL.

V usage is TRBV5-1 and J usage is TRBJ2-1, with a weak D call TRBD2 (6 bases). The CDR3 has 15 residues. V lost 1 base to trimming and J lost 1 base, with 9 bases between them. Germline V lookup: CDR1 SGHRS, CDR2 YFSETQ. The CDR3 reads CASSLPGDSYNEQFF. CDR3 coding DNA: TGCGCCAGCAGCTTGCCGGGAGATTCCTACAATGAGCAGTTCTTC.

This clone was seen more than once but under ten times. The chain carries TRBV4-1 and TRBJ1-1; D is possibly TRBD1 (5 bases). Germline V lookup: CDR1 MGHRA, CDR2 YSYEKL. This CDR3 spans 15 amino acids. The germline V and J ends were trimmed by 1 base and 4 bases, with 13 bases remaining between them. The CDR3 sequence: CASSQGGSGRTEAFF. The CDR3 bases are TGCGCCAGCAGCCAAGGAGGCTCGGGACGCACTGAAGCTTTCTTT.

This rearrangement joins TRBV28 to TRBJ1-2, with D tentatively TRBD1 (6 bases). V was pared by 5 bases and J by 8 bases, with 12 bases between. This CDR3 region has 12 residues. Germline V lookup: CDR1 MDHEN, CDR2 SYDVKM. Here the CDR3 reads CASSAQGSGYTF. CDR3 bases: TGTGCCAGCAGTGCCCAGGGGTCCGGCTACACCTTC.

V is TRBV5-1 and J is TRBJ1-4; TRBD1 matches 8 bases. Per the germline V gene, CDR1 is SGHRS and CDR2 is YFSETQ. This CDR3 is built from 18 residues. V trimming: 4 bases; J trimming: 7 bases; junction bases outside the gene matches: 18. The CDR3: CASSEPPPQGAFGEKLFF. The CDR3 bases are TGCGCCAGCAGCGAACCCCCCCCGCAGGGGGCGTTCGGTGAAAAACTGTTTTTT.

V and J are TRBV19 and TRBJ1-5; the D gene is possibly TRBD1 (6 bases). CDR3 length: 17 residues. CDR1 and CDR2 from the germline V gene are LNHDA and SQIVND (reference sequence). The V and J ends lost 7 bases and 0 bases respectively, with 19 bases between them. The CDR3 loop is CASTNPPDSFSNQPQHF. CDR3 bases: TGTGCCAGTACCAACCCCCCGGACAGCTTTAGCAATCAGCCCCAGCATTTT. The full variable domain, rest sourced from reference TRBV19 and TRBJ1-5, is DGGITQSPKYLFRKEGQNVTLSCEQNLNHDAMYWYRQDPGQGLRLIYYSQIVNDFQKGDIAEGYSVSREKKESFPLTVTSAQKNPTAFYLCASTNPPDSFSNQPQHFGDGTRLSIL.

This sequence joins TRBV27 and TRBJ1-5, with D tentatively TRBD1 (6 bases). Germline V gene sequence: CDR1 MNHEY, CDR2 SMNVEV (reference sequence). Trimming shortened V by 5 bases and J by 5 bases, and 22 bases separated the two germline ends. This CDR3 has 17 residues. CDR3: CASSPLPGQPLHQPQHF. The CDR3 DNA reads as TGTGCCAGCAGTCCCCTCCCGGGACAACCTTTGCATCAGCCCCAGCATTTT.